The present T cell receptor (beta chain) was sequenced within a study of shared clonotypes between healthy human individuals (dated by TCRdb to 2020 to 2022). Study-level background: The cohort comprised two women and a few men aged 18 to 49 years. Libraries were prepared and TCR repertoires were sequenced by different laboratories using diverse techniques, in order to increase sequencing depth and limit assay-specific biases. Between about 0.94 and 8.9 billion PBMCs per donor were obtained by leukapheresis. To estimate repertoire size and how much clonotype sharing occurs between individuals, the study deeply sequenced the blood TCR repertoires of five healthy adults. Per donor, three plates each were used for CD4 naive and CD4 memory, two for CD8 naive, and one for CD8 memory. The investigation overall reported the following: Estimated clonotype richness was generally larger for naive than for memory subsets. Compared with non-shared clonotypes, clonotypes shared by all four sorted-subset donors had higher generation probabilities. Incomplete sequencing was indicated by rarefaction of sorted-subset datasets, despite the large sequencing depth. Because the study included only a small number of donors, the genetic and exposure-history diversity represented was limited. Only blood was sampled, and tissue TCR repertoires likely differ from those in blood. Based on pairwise subsampling, the degree of clonotype sharing among donors was expected to be affected by sequencing depth. Across a few donors, approximately 5% of naive CD4, around 3.3% of naive CD8, 2% to 2.5% of memory CD4, and about 0.44% of memory CD8 clonotypes were shared.

Using the deep immunoSEQ assay, TCR CDR3 regions were amplified from genomic DNA by multiplex PCR. Genomic DNA extracted from each cell subset was distributed evenly over all wells of several immunoSEQ 96-well plates, and each plate served as one replicate. For sorted subsets, 200 to 250 ng of genomic DNA, equivalent to some 33,000 T cell genomes, went into each replicate PCR. The purified libraries were quantified using a Qubit 3.0 fluorometer, sized with a Bioanalyzer 2100, and then quantified again using the KAPA Library Quantification kit. A separate single-read 150-cycle Illumina NextSeq 550 flow cell was used to sequence each immunoSEQ 96-well plate. Concerning the study's data processing: Because only junctional sequences without quality scores were contained in the immunoSEQ output, filtering matching that applied to full-length reads could not be performed. To assign V/J genes and CDR3, sequences were annotated using PyIR, a Python wrapper for IgBLAST v1.9, with IMGT germline references. Reads were filtered out if the reads had weak V/J assignments (E-value above 1e-6), no CDR3, stop codons, out-of-frame junctions, or ambiguous translated residues. V3J clonotypes were defined as sequences sharing an identical inferred V gene, J gene, and CDR3 amino acid sequence. Percentage overlap between repertoires was calculated by dividing the number of shared unique clonotypes by the size of the smaller repertoire. Three approaches were used to assess repertoire richness: RTK rarefaction, the Chao1 estimator, and Recon v2.1 estimates of unobserved clonotypes. Generation probabilities were computed with OLGA for all TCRbeta clonotypes obtained by the gDNA method from four donors. Here the immuneACCESS table is served through TCRdb, limited to in-frame sequences with V and J called. Missing clones are a known gap in these copies; in checked studies unresolved V genes cover under half, and the rest lacks a known reason. V and J calls and clone size follow that table, whereas D and trimming were derived from the DNA. This sample has some 2,400,000 clones in its table, and almost 96% of those were observed once. The ten top clones hold roughly 0.13% of the sample.

Worth noting for this clone: Its antigen target is currently unknown. No much larger clonotype is one base removed from it; base qualities were not supplied.

The CDR3 runs 19 amino acids, cysteine and phenylalanine included. Only CDR3 DNA remains: 57 bases, in frame from the first base. In the germline V gene, CDR1 corresponds to SGHDT and CDR2 to YYEEEE. After removal of 4 bases from V and 1 base from J, the junction retains 12 bases not matched to a gene. The donors were healthy, HIV-negative adults who had no recently reported acute infections or vaccinations. Only Caucasian adults living in Nashville, Tennessee, USA were represented among the donors. Magnetic negative selection was used to enrich CD4+ T cells, after which naive cells were positively selected on CD45RA and the negative fraction became the memory subset. Blood was obtained by leukapheresis, after which PBMCs were separated by Ficoll-Histopaque density gradient centrifugation and cryopreserved in liquid nitrogen vapor phase. Purity and quantity of every magnetically sorted T cell population were checked by analytical flow cytometry. Genomic DNA was isolated from every sorted fraction and measured by UV absorbance on a Nanodrop 2000c.

This TCR derives from a man younger than 30 in good health. Sequencing was carried out using naive CD4+ T cells sorted from blood. The cell subset or site label for this specimen denotes: CD45RA+ positively selected. The chain employs TRBV5-6 and TRBJ2-3; TRBD2 matches 13 bases in the middle. The CDR3 protein is CASSRPGTSGAWGTDTQYF. The DNA sequence is TGTGCCAGCAGCCGGCCGGGGACTAGCGGGGCCTGGGGCACAGATACGCAGTATTTT.